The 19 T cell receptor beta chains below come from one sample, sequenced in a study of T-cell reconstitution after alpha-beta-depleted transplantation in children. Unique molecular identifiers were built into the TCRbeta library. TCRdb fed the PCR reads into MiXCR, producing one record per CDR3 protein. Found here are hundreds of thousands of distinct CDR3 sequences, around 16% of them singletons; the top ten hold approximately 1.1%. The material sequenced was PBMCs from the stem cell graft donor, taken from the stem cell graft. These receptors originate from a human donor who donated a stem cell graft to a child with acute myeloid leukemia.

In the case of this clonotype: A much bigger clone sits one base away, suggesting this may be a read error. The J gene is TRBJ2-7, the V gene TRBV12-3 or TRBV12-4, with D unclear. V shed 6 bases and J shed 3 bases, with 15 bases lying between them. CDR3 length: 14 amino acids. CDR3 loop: CASSPARKNYEQYF. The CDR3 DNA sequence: TGTGCCAGCAGCCCAGCCCGGAAAAACTACGAGCAGTACTTC.

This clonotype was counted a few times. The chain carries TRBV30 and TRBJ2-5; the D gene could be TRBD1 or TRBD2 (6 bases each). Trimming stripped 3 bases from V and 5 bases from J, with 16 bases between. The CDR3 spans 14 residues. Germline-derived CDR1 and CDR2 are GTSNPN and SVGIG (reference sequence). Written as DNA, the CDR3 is TGTGCCTGGAGGCCGGGGGCATTGGGTGAGACCCAGTACTTC. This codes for CAWRPGALGETQYF.

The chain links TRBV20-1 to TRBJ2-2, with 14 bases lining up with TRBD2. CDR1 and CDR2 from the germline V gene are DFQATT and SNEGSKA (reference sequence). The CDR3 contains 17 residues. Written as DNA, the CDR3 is TGCTGTGTTCCCGGGACTAGCGGGGGCATAGGCACCGGGGAGCTGTTTTTT. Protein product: CCVPGTSGGIGTGELFF.

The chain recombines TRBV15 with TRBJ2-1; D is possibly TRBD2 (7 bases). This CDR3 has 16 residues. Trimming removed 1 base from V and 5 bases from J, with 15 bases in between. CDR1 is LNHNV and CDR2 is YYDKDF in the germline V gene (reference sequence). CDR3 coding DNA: TGTGCCACCAGCAGAGTATTGGGGGGGGCACACAATGAGCAGTTCTTC. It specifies CATSRVLGGAHNEQFF. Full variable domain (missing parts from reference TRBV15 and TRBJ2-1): DAMVIQNPRYQVTQFGKPVTLSCSQTLNHNVMYWYQQKSSQAPKLLFHYYDKDFNNEADTPDNFQSRRPNTSFCFLDIRSPGLGDTAMYLCATSRVLGGAHNEQFFGPGTRLTVL.

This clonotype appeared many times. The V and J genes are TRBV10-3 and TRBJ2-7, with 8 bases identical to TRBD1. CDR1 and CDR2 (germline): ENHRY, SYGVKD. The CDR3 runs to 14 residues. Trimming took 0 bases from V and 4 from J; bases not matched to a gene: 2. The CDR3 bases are TGTGCCATCAGTGAGTCAGGACAGGGATACGAGCAGTACGTC. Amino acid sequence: CAISESGQGYEQYV.

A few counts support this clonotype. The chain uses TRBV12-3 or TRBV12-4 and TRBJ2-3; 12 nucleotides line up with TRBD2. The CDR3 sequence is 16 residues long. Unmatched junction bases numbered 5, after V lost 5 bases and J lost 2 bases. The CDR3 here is CASSPGLAGLTDTQYF. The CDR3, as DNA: TGTGCCAGCAGTCCGGGACTAGCGGGCCTCACAGATACGCAGTATTTT.

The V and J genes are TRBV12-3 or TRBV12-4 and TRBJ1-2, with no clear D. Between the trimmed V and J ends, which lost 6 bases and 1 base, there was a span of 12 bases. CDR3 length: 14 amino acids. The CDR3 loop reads CASSRSDRNYGYTF. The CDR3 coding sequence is TGTGCCAGCAGCCGATCGGACCGTAACTATGGCTACACCTTC.

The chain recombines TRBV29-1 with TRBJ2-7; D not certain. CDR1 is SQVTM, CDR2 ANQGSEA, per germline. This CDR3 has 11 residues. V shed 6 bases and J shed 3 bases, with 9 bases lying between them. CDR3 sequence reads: CSVLLVYEQYF. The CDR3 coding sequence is TGCAGCGTCCTCCTCGTCTACGAGCAGTACTTC.

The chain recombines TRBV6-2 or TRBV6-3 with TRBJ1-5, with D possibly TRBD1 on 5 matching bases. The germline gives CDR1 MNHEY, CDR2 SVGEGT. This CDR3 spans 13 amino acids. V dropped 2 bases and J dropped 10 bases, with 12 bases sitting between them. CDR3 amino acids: CASSYLGGGPQHF. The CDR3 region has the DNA TGTGCCAGCAGTTACCTGGGGGGAGGACCCCAGCATTTT.

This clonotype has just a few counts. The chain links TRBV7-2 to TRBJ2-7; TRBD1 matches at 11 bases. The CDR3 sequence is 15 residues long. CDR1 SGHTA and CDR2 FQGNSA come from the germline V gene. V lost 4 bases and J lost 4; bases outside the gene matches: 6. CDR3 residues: CASSSPGQGGYEQYF. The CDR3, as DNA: TGTGCCAGCAGCTCACCGGGACAGGGGGGGTACGAGCAGTACTTC. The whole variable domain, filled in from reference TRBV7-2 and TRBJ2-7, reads GAGVSQSPSNKVTEKGKDVELRCDPISGHTALYWYRQSLGQGLEFLIYFQGNSAPDKSGLPSDRFSAERTGGSVSTLTIQRTQQEDSAVYLCASSSPGQGGYEQYFGPGTRLTVT.

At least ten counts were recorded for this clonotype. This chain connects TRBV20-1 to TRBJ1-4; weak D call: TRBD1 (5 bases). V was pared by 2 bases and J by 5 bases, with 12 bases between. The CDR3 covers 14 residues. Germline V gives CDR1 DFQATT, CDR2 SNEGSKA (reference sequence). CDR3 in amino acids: CSARPGTINEKLFF. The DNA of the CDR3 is TGCAGTGCTAGACCTGGGACCATAAATGAAAAACTGTTTTTT.

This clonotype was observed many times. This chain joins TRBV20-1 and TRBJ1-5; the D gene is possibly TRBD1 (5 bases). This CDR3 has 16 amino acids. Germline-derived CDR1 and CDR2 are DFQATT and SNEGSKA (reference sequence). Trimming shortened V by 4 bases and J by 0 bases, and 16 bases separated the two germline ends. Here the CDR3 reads CSATKGLGGSNQPQHF. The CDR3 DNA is TGCAGTGCTACCAAGGGGTTGGGGGGTAGCAATCAGCCCCAGCATTTT.

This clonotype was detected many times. The CDR3 coding sequence is TGCAGTGCCCCGCGGACAGGGGGAAGTTACGAGCAGTACTTC. Amino acids: CSAPRTGGSYEQYF. The chain combines TRBV20-1 with TRBJ2-7; 10 bases line up with TRBD1. The CDR3 runs to 14 residues. The V segment lost 6 bases and the J segment 4 bases; nucleotides outside the gene matches: 9. Germline lookup yields CDR1 DFQATT and CDR2 SNEGSKA (reference sequence).

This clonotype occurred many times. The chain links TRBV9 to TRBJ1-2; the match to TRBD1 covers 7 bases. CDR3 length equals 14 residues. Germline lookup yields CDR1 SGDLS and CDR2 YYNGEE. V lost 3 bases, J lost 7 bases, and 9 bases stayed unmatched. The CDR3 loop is CASSEQGINGGYTF. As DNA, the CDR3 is TGTGCCAGCAGCGAACAGGGGATCAATGGTGGCTACACCTTC.

CDR3 DNA: TGTGCCAGCAGTTTAGTTCAGGGATTAGCCAAAAACATTCAGTACTTC. This translates into CASSLVQGLAKNIQYF. The V gene is TRBV12-3 or TRBV12-4, the J gene TRBJ2-4; tentative D call: TRBD1 (5 bases). The CDR3 has 16 residues. V gave up 1 base and J gave up 0 bases, with 10 bases separating them.

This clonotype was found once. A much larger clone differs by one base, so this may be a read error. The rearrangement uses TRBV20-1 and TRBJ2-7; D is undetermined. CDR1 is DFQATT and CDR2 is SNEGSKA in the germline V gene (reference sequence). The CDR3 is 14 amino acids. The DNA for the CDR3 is TGCAGTGCTAGAGATCTCCGCAGCTCCTGCGAGCAGTACTTC. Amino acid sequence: CSARDLRSSCEQYF.

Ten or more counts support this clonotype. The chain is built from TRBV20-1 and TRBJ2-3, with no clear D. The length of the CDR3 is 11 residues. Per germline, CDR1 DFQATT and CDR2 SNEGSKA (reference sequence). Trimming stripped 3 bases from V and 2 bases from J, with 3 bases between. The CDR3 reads CSASLTDTQYF. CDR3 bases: TGCAGTGCTAGCCTCACAGATACGCAGTATTTT.

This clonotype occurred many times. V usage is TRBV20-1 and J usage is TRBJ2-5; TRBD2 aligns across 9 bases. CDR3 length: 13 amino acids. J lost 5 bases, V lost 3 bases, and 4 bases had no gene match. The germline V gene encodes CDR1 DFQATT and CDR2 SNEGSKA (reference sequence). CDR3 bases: TGCAGTGCTAGGGCGGGGGGGGTCGAGACCCAGTACTTC. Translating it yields CSARAGGVETQYF.

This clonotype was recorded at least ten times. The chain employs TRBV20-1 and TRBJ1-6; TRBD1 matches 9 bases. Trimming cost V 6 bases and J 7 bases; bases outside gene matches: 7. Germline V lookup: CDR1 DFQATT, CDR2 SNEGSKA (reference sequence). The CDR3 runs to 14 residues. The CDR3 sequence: CSASSGTGNSPLHF. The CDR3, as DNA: TGCAGTGCCTCTTCCGGGACAGGGAATTCACCCCTCCACTTT.